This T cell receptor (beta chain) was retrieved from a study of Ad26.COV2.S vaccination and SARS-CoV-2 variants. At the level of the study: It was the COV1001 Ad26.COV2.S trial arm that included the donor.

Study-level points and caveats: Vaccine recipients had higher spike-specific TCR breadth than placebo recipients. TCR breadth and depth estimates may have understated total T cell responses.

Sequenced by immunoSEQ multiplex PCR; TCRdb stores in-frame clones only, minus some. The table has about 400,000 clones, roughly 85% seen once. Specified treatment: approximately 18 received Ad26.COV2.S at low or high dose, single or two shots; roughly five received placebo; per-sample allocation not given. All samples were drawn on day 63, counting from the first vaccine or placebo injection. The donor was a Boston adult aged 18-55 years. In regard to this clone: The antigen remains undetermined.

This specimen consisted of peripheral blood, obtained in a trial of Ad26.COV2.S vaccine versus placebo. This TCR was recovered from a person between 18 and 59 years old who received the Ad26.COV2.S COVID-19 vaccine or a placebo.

For the CDR3, the DNA is TGTGCCAGTAGTGCGACAGGGGAACGCACTGAAGCTTTCTTT. This gives the protein CASSATGERTEAFF. V is TRBV19 and J is TRBJ1-1, with 8 positions matching TRBD1. Germline values: CDR1 LNHDA, CDR2 SQIVND (reference sequence). With V trimmed by 5 bases and J by 4 bases, 6 bases remained unmatched. This CDR3 comprises 14 residues.